The T cell receptor beta chain described here comes from a study of blood T cell repertoires in COVID-19. Study-wide context: The United States, Italy and Spain were the sources of the acute and convalescent COVID-19 samples.

CDR3 length equals 18 residues. Germline CDR1 reads SGHAT; CDR2 reads FQNNGV. V was clipped by 2 bases and J by 1 base, with 19 bases between them. In the source study's methods: Using reference gene primer amplification, nucleated cell counts were estimated. TCRdb keeps only in-frame clones here, not all; method: immunoSEQ multiplex PCR. V and J calls and clone size are as listed in that table; D and trimming were resolved from the DNA. The sample lists 140,000 to 150,000 clones, around three quarters seen once, with roughly 4.2% in the top ten. The gene calls are TRBV11-2 and TRBJ2-3, with a tentative D call TRBD1 (5 bases). Material: peripheral blood. The clonotype was recovered from a man in his fifties or sixties with acute or convalescent COVID-19. CDR3 protein: CASSLSRVGRYGTDTQYF. The CDR3 DNA is TGTGCCAGCAGCTTATCCAGGGTCGGCCGGTATGGCACAGATACGCAGTATTTT.